The 29 T cell receptor beta chains presented below share a single source sample, sequenced in a study of blood T cell repertoires in COVID-19 (dated by TCRdb to 2020 to 2022). The method was the immunoSEQ multiplex PCR assay. The immuneACCESS repertoire file appears here via TCRdb, limited to in-frame rearrangements. These files lack a portion of the clones; in checked studies, under half of the deficit traces to unresolved V genes, and the cause of the others is not known. Present in this sample are around 230,000 clones, roughly 85% of which were seen just once. Of the sample, about 4% falls within the top ten clones. Input material: PBMCs or T cells enriched from blood (not recorded which). The origin of the receptors is a woman in her thirties or forties with acute COVID-19.

This clone showed up just once. The V gene is TRBV5-1, the J gene TRBJ2-5; D perhaps matches TRBD1 (5 bases). The V end was cut by 2 bases, the J end by 5 bases, with 7 bases between. Germline V gives CDR1 SGHRS, CDR2 YFSETQ. This CDR3 region has 12 residues. DNA of the CDR3: TGCGCCAGCAGCTTCCGACAGGAGACCCAGTACTTC. Translating it yields CASSFRQETQYF.

The J gene is TRBJ2-2, the V gene TRBV11-3; 10 bases are a match to TRBD1. The CDR3 extends over 15 amino acids. The V segment lost 2 bases and the J segment 6 bases; nucleotides outside the gene matches: 3. The germline V gene has CDR1 SGHNT and CDR2 YENEEA. DNA for the CDR3: TGTGCCAGCAGCTTAATCGGGACAGGGGCCGGGGAGCTGTTTTTT. Its translation is CASSLIGTGAGELFF. The full variable domain, its missing parts supplied by reference TRBV11-3 and TRBJ2-2, is EAGVVQSPRYKIIEKKQPVAFWCNPISGHNTLYWYLQNLGQGPELLIRYENEEAVDDSQLPKDRFSAERLKGVDSTLKIQPAELGDSAVYLCASSLIGTGAGELFFGEGSRLTVL.

This clone has a handful of counts. In nucleotides, the CDR3 is TGTGCCAGCAGCTTAGGACGGGGTACCCAAGAGACCCAGTACTTC. This translates into CASSLGRGTQETQYF. The V and J genes are TRBV7-6 and TRBJ2-5, with D possibly matching TRBD2 (5 bases). V lost 1 base and J lost 1, with 10 bases in between. Germline values: CDR1 SGHVS, CDR2 FNYEAQ. The length of the CDR3 is 15 residues. Full variable domain (remainder filled in from reference TRBV7-6 and TRBJ2-5): GAGVSQSPRYKVTKRGQDVALRCDPISGHVSLYWYRQALGQGPEFLTYFNYEAQQDKSGLPNDRFSAERPEGSISTLTIQRTEQRDSAMYRCASSLGRGTQETQYFGPGTRLLVL.

The chain has TRBV9 and TRBJ2-7, with 7 bases matching TRBD1. The CDR3 loop spans 15 amino acids. Trimming removed 0 bases from V and 4 bases from J; junction bases left unmatched: 7. The germline V gene has CDR1 SGDLS and CDR2 YYNGEE. The CDR3, as DNA: TGTGCCAGCAGCGTAGGCGACAGGGTAATGTACGAGCAGTACTTC. As protein: CASSVGDRVMYEQYF. The entire variable domain, with the rest obtained from reference TRBV9 and TRBJ2-7, is as follows: DSGVTQTPKHLITATGQRVTLRCSPRSGDLSVYWYQQSLDQGLQFLIQYYNGEERAKGNILERFSAQQFPDLHSELNLSSLELGDSALYFCASSVGDRVMYEQYFGPGTRLTVT.

For the CDR3, the DNA is TGTGCCATCGCCAATCCAGGGGACTATGGCTACACCTTC. Its translation is CAIANPGDYGYTF. J is TRBJ1-2 and V is TRBV10-3; maybe TRBD1 (6 bases). The germline gives CDR1 ENHRY, CDR2 SYGVKD. V gave up 8 bases and J gave up 3 bases, with 13 bases separating them. This CDR3 has 13 amino acids.

The chain has TRBV4-2 and TRBJ1-1; 7 positions agree with TRBD1. Germline CDR1 reads LGHNA; CDR2 reads YNFKEQ. J gave up 2 bases and V 0 bases, and 12 bases lay outside the gene matches. The CDR3 extends over 18 amino acids. CDR3 coding DNA: TGTGCCAGCAGCCAAGAATATAGAGCGACAGGGACAAACACTGAAGCTTTCTTT. Translation gives CASSQEYRATGTNTEAFF.

The chain uses TRBV4-3 and TRBJ1-2; D possibly corresponds to TRBD1 (5 bases). The CDR3 has 13 amino acids. Germline V gives CDR1 LGHNA, CDR2 YSLEER. Deletions cut 4 bases from V and 2 bases from J, with 8 bases between. CDR3 region: CASSPGQNYGYTF. CDR3 DNA: TGCGCCAGCAGCCCCGGACAAAACTATGGCTACACCTTC.

The rearrangement uses TRBV13 and TRBJ1-3; D call uncertain. Trimming stripped 5 bases from V and 6 bases from J, with 8 bases between. This CDR3 is 12 amino acids long. CDR1 PRHDT and CDR2 FYEKMQ come from the germline V gene (reference sequence). CDR3 DNA: TGTGCCAGCAGCCGCCCAGAAAACACCATATATTTT. Translation: CASSRPENTIYF.

The chain employs TRBV7-8 and TRBJ2-2, with D perhaps matching TRBD2 (6 bases). The length of the CDR3 is 14 residues. From germline, CDR1 is SGHVS and CDR2 FQNEAQ. With 2 bases removed from V and 3 bases from J, the gap between germline ends came to 7 bases. The CDR3: CASSLTGDTGELFF. As DNA, the CDR3 is TGTGCCAGCAGCTTAACGGGGGACACCGGGGAGCTGTTTTTT.

The rearrangement joins TRBV9 to TRBJ2-2; the D is unclear. CDR1 is SGDLS, CDR2 YYNGEE, per germline. CDR3 length: 16 amino acids. V shed 0 bases and J shed 1 base, with 10 bases lying between them. CDR3 protein: CASSVGAAVNTGELFF. The CDR3 region has the DNA TGTGCCAGCAGCGTAGGGGCCGCCGTGAACACCGGGGAGCTGTTTTTT.

Remarks on this clone: This may arise from a read error, as a much more abundant clone is one base away. This chain joins TRBV5-1 and TRBJ1-1; no definite D call. Looked up from germline, CDR1 is SGHRS and CDR2 is YFSETQ. The CDR3 has 13 amino acids. The germline V and J ends were trimmed by 1 base and 0 bases, with 4 bases remaining between them. The CDR3 nucleotides are TGCGCCAGCAGCTTGACAGTGAACACTGAAGCTTTCTTT. Protein product: CASSLTVNTEAFF.

The chain links TRBV7-6 to TRBJ1-6; TRBD1 matches 9 bases. The length of the CDR3 is 16 residues. The V and J ends lost 5 bases and 6 bases, in that order; junction bases with no gene match: 8. From germline, CDR1 is SGHVS and CDR2 FNYEAQ. CDR3 coding DNA: TGTGCCAGCAGCAGAGGGCGGGACAGGGCTAATTCACCCCTCCACTTT. This codes for CASSRGRDRANSPLHF.

The genes are TRBV10-3 and TRBJ1-5; 7 bases are shared with TRBD1. The CDR3 has 13 amino acids. J gave up 7 bases and V 6 bases, and 6 bases lay outside the gene matches. Germline V gene sequence: CDR1 ENHRY, CDR2 SYGVKD. This CDR3 is CAISDRDRQPQHF. The CDR3 region has the DNA TGTGCCATCAGCGACAGGGATAGGCAGCCCCAGCATTTT.

The chain links TRBV19 to TRBJ1-3; 8 bases match TRBD1. The CDR3 runs to 16 residues. V shed 2 bases, J shed 6 bases, and the junction held 9 bases outside the gene matches. The germline CDR1 and CDR2 sequences are LNHDA and SQIVND (reference sequence). The CDR3 DNA sequence: TGTGCCAGTAGTATAAACGACAGGGGAGTTTCAAACACCATATATTTT. Encoded protein: CASSINDRGVSNTIYF.

This chain links TRBV6-4 with TRBJ1-1; possibly TRBD1 for D (5 bases). CDR3 length equals 14 residues. Trimming removed 6 bases from V and 0 bases from J, with 11 bases in between. Germline loops: CDR1 MRHNA, CDR2 SNTAGT. The CDR3 bases are TGTGCCAGCAGATCACAGGAGATGAACACTGAAGCTTTCTTT. Translation: CASRSQEMNTEAFF.

The J gene is TRBJ2-7, the V gene TRBV7-9; 9 nucleotides match TRBD1. Germline lookup yields CDR1 SEHNR and CDR2 FQNEAQ (reference sequence). CDR3 length: 15 residues. V dropped 5 bases and J dropped 2; count of bases not matched to a gene: 7. The CDR3, as DNA: TGTGCCAGCAGCGCCAGGACAGGGGTGGCCTACGAGCAGTACTTC. Its protein product is CASSARTGVAYEQYF.

As to this clone: Its ends do not fully match the called genes, so a read error is possible. This chain joins TRBV7-9 and TRBJ2-1, with 7 bases that match TRBD2. The CDR3 length is 14 residues. In germline, CDR1 is SEHNR, CDR2 FQNEAQ (reference sequence). CDR3 DNA sequence: TGTGCCAGCAGCATAGCTACAGGCGGGGGTGAGCAGTTCTTC. It specifies CASSIATGGGEQFF. Together with reference TRBV7-9 and TRBJ2-1, the CDR3 gives the full variable domain: DTGVSQNPRHKITKRGQNVTFRCDPISEHNRLYWYRQTLGQGPEFLTYFQNEAQLEKSRLLSDRFSAERPKGSFSTLEIQRTEQGDSAMYLCASSIATGGGEQFFGPGTRLTVL.

This clone was detected once. The V and J genes are TRBV7-2 and TRBJ1-2; a weak D match, TRBD1 (5 bases). Germline lookup yields CDR1 SGHTA and CDR2 FQGNSA. The CDR3 consists of 15 residues. Deletions cut 1 base from V and 6 bases from J, with 15 bases between. CDR3 DNA sequence: TGTGCCAGCAGCTTAGAGTTCTCGGGGGATCATGGCTACACCTTC. Translating gives CASSLEFSGDHGYTF.

The rearrangement joins TRBV6-2 or TRBV6-3 to TRBJ1-2, with TRBD1 identical over 9 bases. CDR3 size: 15 residues. The germline V gene has CDR1 MNHEY and CDR2 SVGEGT. V was pared by 5 bases and J by 3 bases, with 7 bases of the junction left unmatched. The DNA of the CDR3 is TGTGCCAGCAGTGATAGAGGACAGGGGCACTATGGCTACACCTTC. Protein product: CASSDRGQGHYGYTF.

The J gene is TRBJ2-5, the V gene TRBV3-1 (or the pseudogene TRBV3-2), with 12 bases aligning to TRBD2. CDR3 size: 17 residues. The V and J ends lost 4 bases and 1 base, in that order; junction bases with no gene match: 7. Germline V gene sequence: CDR1 LGHDT, CDR2 YNNKEL (reference sequence). The CDR3 DNA is TGTGCCAGCAGCCGTAGGAGACTAGCGGGGGCCCAAGAGACCCAGTACTTC. It encodes CASSRRRLAGAQETQYF.

The chain joins TRBV24-1 to TRBJ2-3; no definite D call. Germline CDR1 KGHDR, CDR2 SFDVKD. The CDR3 runs to 14 residues. The V end was cut by 3 bases, the J end by 2 bases, with 8 bases between. The CDR3 DNA sequence: TGTGCCACCAGTGATCGTAGAGCCACAGATACGCAGTATTTT. Its protein product is CATSDRRATDTQYF.

The rearrangement links TRBV12-5 to TRBJ1-1; 9 bases align to TRBD1. The V gene's germline CDR1 is LGHNT and CDR2 FRNRAP. The CDR3 is 15 amino acids. V lost 4 bases and J lost 5; bases outside the gene matches: 8. As DNA, the CDR3 is TGTGCTAGTGGTTGGACAGGGGCCGACGTGACTGAAGCTTTCTTT. Residues: CASGWTGADVTEAFF.

This clone has only one observation. The chain couples TRBV3-1 (or the pseudogene TRBV3-2) to TRBJ2-2; TRBD2 agrees at 9 bases. Germline lookup yields CDR1 LGHDT and CDR2 YNNKEL (reference sequence). CDR3 length: 18 amino acids. J gave up 0 bases and V 1 base, and 6 bases lay outside the gene matches. In DNA, the CDR3 is TGTGCCAGCAGCCAAGTCCCGCTAGCGGGGCCGAACACCGGGGAGCTGTTTTTT. As protein: CASSQVPLAGPNTGELFF.

This rearrangement joins TRBV27 to TRBJ1-1; D possibly corresponds to TRBD1 (5 bases). The CDR3 spans 15 residues. Germline V CDR1 and CDR2: MNHEY, SMNVEV (reference sequence). The V and J ends lost 5 bases and 0 bases respectively, with 13 bases between them. DNA for the CDR3: TGTGCCAGCAGTCCCTCGGGGGTAGTGAACACTGAAGCTTTCTTT. This codes for CASSPSGVVNTEAFF.

A remark on this clone: Other nucleotide sequences from this sample produce the same CDR3. CDR3 in amino acids: CASKSGGSYNEQFF. CDR3 DNA sequence: TGCGCCAGCAAGTCCGGGGGAAGCTACAATGAGCAGTTCTTC. The rearrangement joins TRBV5-1 to TRBJ2-1, with a tentative D call TRBD2 (6 bases). CDR3 length: 14 residues. The V gene's germline CDR1 is SGHRS and CDR2 YFSETQ. The V and J ends lost 6 bases and 3 bases respectively, with 13 bases between them.

The rearrangement uses TRBV4-1 and TRBJ1-2; possibly TRBD1 for D (6 bases). The CDR3 spans 16 residues. The germline CDR1 and CDR2 sequences are MGHRA and YSYEKL. The germline V and J ends were trimmed by 1 base and 6 bases, with 18 bases remaining between them. CDR3 sequence (DNA): TGCGCCAGCAGCCAAGGTCGCGCCCCACAGGGACATGGCTACACCTTC. Translated: CASSQGRAPQGHGYTF.

CDR3 amino acids: CASSRDRGINYGYTF. The CDR3, as DNA: TGTGCCAGCAGCCGTGACAGGGGCATCAACTATGGCTACACCTTC. This chain links TRBV5-5 with TRBJ1-2, with 8 bases aligning to TRBD1. The germline gives CDR1 SGHKS, CDR2 YYEKEE (reference sequence). The V gene end was trimmed by 4 bases and the J gene end by 2 bases; junction bases not matched to a gene: 7. The length of the CDR3 is 15 residues.

The V and J genes are TRBV9 and TRBJ2-5; 8 nucleotides match TRBD1. Germline V CDR1 and CDR2: SGDLS, YYNGEE. Unmatched junction bases numbered 3, after V lost 5 bases and J lost 3 bases. The CDR3 length is 13 residues. The CDR3 bases are TGTGCCAGCAGTGTGACAGGGGAAGAGACCCAGTACTTC. Its translation: CASSVTGEETQYF.

The chain uses TRBV7-8 and TRBJ2-7, with D possibly being TRBD1 (5 bases). CDR3 size: 12 residues. The V and J ends lost 4 bases and 3 bases respectively, with 7 bases between them. Germline CDR1 reads SGHVS; CDR2 reads FQNEAQ. CDR3 protein: CASSSGFYEQYF. The CDR3 nucleotides read TGTGCCAGCAGCTCAGGGTTCTACGAGCAGTACTTC.